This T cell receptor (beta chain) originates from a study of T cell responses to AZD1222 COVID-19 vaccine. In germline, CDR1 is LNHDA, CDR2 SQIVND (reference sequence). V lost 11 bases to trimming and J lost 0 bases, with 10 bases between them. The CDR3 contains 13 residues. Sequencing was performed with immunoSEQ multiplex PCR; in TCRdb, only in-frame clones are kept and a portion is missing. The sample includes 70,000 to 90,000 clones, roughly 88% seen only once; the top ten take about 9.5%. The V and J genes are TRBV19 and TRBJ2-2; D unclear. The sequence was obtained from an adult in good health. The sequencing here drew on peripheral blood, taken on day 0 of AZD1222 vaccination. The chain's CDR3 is CAASNSNTGELFF. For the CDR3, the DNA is TGTGCCGCATCCAATTCGAACACCGGGGAGCTGTTTTTT. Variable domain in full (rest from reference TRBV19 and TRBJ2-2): DGGITQSPKYLFRKEGQNVTLSCEQNLNHDAMYWYRQDPGQGLRLIYYSQIVNDFQKGDIAEGYSVSREKKESFPLTVTSAQKNPTAFYLCAASNSNTGELFFGEGSRLTVL.